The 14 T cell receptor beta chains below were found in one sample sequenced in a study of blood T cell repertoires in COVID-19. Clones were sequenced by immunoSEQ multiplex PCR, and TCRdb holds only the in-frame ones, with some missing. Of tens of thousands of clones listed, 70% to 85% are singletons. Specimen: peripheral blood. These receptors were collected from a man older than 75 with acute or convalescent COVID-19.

The DNA for the CDR3 is TGTGCCAGCAGTGAATACACGGTATTCGGGCAGTACTTC. This translates into CASSEYTVFGQYF. The V gene is TRBV25-1, the J gene TRBJ2-7; D is unresolved. The V gene's germline CDR1 is MGHDK and CDR2 SYGVNS. Trimming pared 0 bases from V and 9 bases from J, leaving 12 bases between. The CDR3 spans 13 residues.

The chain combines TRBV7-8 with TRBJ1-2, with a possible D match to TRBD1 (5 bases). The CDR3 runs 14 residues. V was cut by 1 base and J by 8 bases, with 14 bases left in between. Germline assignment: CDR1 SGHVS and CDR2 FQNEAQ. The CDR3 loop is CASSLDDSAMGYTF. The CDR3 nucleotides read TGTGCCAGCAGCTTAGATGACAGTGCTATGGGCTACACCTTC.

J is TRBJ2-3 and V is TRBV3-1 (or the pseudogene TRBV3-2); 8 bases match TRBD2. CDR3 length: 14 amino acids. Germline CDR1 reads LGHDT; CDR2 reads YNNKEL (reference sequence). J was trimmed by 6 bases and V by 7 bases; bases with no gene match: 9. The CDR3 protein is CASTFGGATDTQYF. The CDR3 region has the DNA TGTGCCAGCACCTTCGGGGGGGCCACGGATACGCAGTATTTT.

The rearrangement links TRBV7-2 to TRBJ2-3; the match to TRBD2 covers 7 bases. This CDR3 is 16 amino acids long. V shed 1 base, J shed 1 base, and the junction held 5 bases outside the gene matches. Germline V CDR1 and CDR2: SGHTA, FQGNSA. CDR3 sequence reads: CASSLDGAGGTDTQYF. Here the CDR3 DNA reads TGTGCCAGCAGCTTAGACGGGGCGGGGGGCACAGATACGCAGTATTTT.

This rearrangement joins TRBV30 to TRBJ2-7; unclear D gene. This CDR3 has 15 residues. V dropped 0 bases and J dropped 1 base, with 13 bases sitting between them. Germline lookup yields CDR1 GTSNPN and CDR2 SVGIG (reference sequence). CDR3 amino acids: CAWSVNLGGSYEQYF. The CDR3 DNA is TGTGCCTGGAGTGTAAATCTAGGCGGTTCCTACGAGCAGTACTTC.

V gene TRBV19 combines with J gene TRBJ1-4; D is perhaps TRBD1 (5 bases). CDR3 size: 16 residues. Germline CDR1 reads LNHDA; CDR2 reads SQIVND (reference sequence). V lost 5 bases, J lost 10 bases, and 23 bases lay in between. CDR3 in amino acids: CASSVSPGPPQGKLFF. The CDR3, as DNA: TGTGCCAGTAGTGTTTCGCCCGGGCCCCCGCAGGGAAAACTGTTTTTT.

The CDR3 region has the DNA TGTGCCAGCTCACCGGATCCAGGTGAGGGGCAGTACTTC. It specifies CASSPDPGEGQYF. The genes are TRBV18 and TRBJ2-7; D is possibly TRBD2 (5 bases). The CDR3 contains 13 residues. V shed 3 bases and J shed 9 bases, with 15 bases lying between them. Germline loops: CDR1 KGHSH, CDR2 LQKENI. Filled out from reference TRBV18 and TRBJ2-7, the complete variable domain reads NAGVMQNPRHLVRRRGQEARLRCSPMKGHSHVYWYRQLPEEGLKFMVYLQKENIIDESGMPKERFSAEFPKEGPSILRIQQVVRGDSAAYFCASSPDPGEGQYFGPGTRLTVT.

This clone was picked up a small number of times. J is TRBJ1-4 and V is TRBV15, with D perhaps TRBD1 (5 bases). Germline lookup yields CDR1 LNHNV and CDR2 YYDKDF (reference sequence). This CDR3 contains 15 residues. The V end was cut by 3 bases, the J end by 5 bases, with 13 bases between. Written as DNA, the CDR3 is TGTGCCACCAGCAGCGCAGGGTCGTCGAATGAAAAACTGTTTTTT. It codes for CATSSAGSSNEKLFF.

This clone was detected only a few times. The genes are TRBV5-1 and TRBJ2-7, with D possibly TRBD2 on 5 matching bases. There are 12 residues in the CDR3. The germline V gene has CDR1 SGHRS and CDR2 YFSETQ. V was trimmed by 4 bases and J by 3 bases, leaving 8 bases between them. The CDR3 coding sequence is TGCGCCAGCAGCCGTGACTACTACGAGCAGTACTTC. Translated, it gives CASSRDYYEQYF. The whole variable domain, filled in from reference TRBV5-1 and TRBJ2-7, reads KAGVTQTPRYLIKTRGQQVTLSCSPISGHRSVSWYQQTPGQGLQFLFEYFSETQRNKGNFPGRFSGRQFSNSRSEMNVSTLELGDSALYLCASSRDYYEQYFGPGTRLTVT.

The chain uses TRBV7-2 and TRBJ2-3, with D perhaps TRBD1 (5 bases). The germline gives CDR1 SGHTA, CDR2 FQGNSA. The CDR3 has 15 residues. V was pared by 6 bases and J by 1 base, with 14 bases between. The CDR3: CASSQGARGTDTQYF. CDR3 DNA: TGTGCCAGCAGTCAAGGGGCTAGGGGCACAGATACGCAGTATTTT.

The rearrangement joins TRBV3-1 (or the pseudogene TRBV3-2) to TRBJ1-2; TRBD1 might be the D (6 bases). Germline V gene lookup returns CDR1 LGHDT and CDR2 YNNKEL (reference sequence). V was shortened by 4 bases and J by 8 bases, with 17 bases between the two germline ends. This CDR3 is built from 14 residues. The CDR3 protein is CASSPRQGKGGYTF. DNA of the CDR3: TGTGCCAGCAGCCCGAGGCAGGGGAAGGGAGGCTACACCTTC.

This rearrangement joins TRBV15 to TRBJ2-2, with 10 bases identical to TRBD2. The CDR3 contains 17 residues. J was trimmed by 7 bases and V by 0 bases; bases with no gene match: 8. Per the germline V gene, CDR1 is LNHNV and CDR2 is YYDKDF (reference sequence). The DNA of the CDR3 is TGTGCCACCAGCAGAGATCTCCTAGCGGGAGAGATCGGGGAGCTGTTTTTT. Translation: CATSRDLLAGEIGELFF.

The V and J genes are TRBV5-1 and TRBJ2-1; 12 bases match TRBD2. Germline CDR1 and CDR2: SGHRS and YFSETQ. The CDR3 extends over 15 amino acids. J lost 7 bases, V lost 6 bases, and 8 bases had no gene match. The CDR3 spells CASTPTTSGRNEQFF. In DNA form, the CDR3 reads TGCGCCAGCACCCCCACGACTAGCGGGAGAAATGAGCAGTTCTTC.

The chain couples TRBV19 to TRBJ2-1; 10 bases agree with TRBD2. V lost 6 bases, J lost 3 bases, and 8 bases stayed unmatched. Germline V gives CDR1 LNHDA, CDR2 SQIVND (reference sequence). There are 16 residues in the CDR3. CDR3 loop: CASRTDSSGSYNEQFF. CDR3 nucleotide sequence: TGTGCCAGTAGGACCGACTCTAGCGGGAGCTACAATGAGCAGTTCTTC.